The 14 T cell receptor beta chains given below trace back to one sample, sequenced in a study of blood T cell repertoires in COVID-19. The method was immunoSEQ multiplex PCR; TCRdb's version includes in-frame clones alone and lacks a portion of them. The sample carries about 230,000 clones, about 83% recorded once. Sequenced sample: peripheral blood. These receptors all stem from a woman in her fifties or sixties with acute or convalescent COVID-19.

The CDR3 sequence: CASSYSGYGYTF. Here the CDR3 DNA reads TGTGCCAGCAGTTATTCAGGATATGGCTACACCTTC. V and J are TRBV28 and TRBJ1-2; D ambiguous. The CDR3 consists of 12 residues. Germline-derived CDR1 and CDR2 are MDHEN and SYDVKM. Trimming pared 4 bases from V and 5 bases from J, leaving 8 bases between.

The chain links TRBV6-1 to TRBJ1-2, with 8 bases matching TRBD1. This CDR3 is built from 14 residues. V trimming: 2 bases; J trimming: 4 bases; junction bases outside the gene matches: 3. CDR1 is MNHNS and CDR2 is SASEGT in the germline V gene. The chain's CDR3 is CASSELQGAYGYTF. The DNA for the CDR3 is TGTGCCAGCAGTGAACTTCAGGGGGCCTATGGCTACACCTTC.

The V call is TRBV28, the J call TRBJ2-5, with D tentatively TRBD2 (5 bases). CDR1 MDHEN and CDR2 SYDVKM come from the germline V gene. Trimming removed 6 bases from V and 5 bases from J, with 10 bases in between. The CDR3 contains 12 residues. CDR3 sequence (DNA): TGTGCCAGCAGCCCTTGGGAGGAGACCCAGTACTTC. Translated: CASSPWEETQYF.

This chain connects TRBV7-3 to TRBJ2-1, with D maybe TRBD2 (6 bases). V was trimmed by 3 bases and J by 1 base, leaving 16 bases between them. CDR1 and CDR2 from the germline V gene are SGHTA and FQGTGA. The CDR3 sequence is 17 residues long. The CDR3 is CASSLGATTRSYNEQFF. In nucleotides, the CDR3 is TGTGCCAGCAGCTTGGGCGCAACGACTAGGTCCTACAATGAGCAGTTCTTC.

The chain couples TRBV2 to TRBJ2-5; D may be TRBD1 (5 bases). Germline assignment: CDR1 SNHLY and CDR2 FYNNEI. The CDR3 sequence is 14 residues long. Trimming cost V 7 bases and J 3 bases, with 15 bases left between them. CDR3 residues: CASKLGRVEETQYF. CDR3 nucleotides: TGTGCCAGCAAGCTCGGCAGGGTAGAAGAGACCCAGTACTTC.

The J gene is TRBJ2-5, the V gene TRBV27; 12 bases match TRBD2. Germline CDR1 reads MNHEY; CDR2 reads SMNVEV (reference sequence). J gave up 2 bases and V 5 bases, and 3 bases lay outside the gene matches. The CDR3 consists of 15 residues. The CDR3 DNA sequence: TGTGCCAGCAGTAATGGACTAGCGGGGCAAGAGACCCAGTACTTC. This translates into CASSNGLAGQETQYF.

This chain links TRBV23-1 with TRBJ2-2; D not certain. TRBV23-1 is annotated as an ORF whose role is uncertain. Trimming pared 6 bases from V and 0 bases from J, leaving 17 bases between. The CDR3 has 17 residues. CDR3 protein: CASSHIVSDTNTGELFF. The CDR3 DNA reads as TGCGCCAGCAGCCACATCGTCAGCGATACGAACACCGGGGAGCTGTTTTTT.

The chain joins TRBV11-1 to TRBJ2-7; 7 nucleotides match TRBD1. Per the germline V gene, CDR1 is SGHAT and CDR2 is FQDESV (reference sequence). The V segment lost 6 bases and the J segment 6 bases; nucleotides outside the gene matches: 14. The CDR3 extends over 15 amino acids. CDR3 in DNA: TGTGCCAGCAGTTTCTCGTGGCAGGGGGACGGCGAGCAGTACTTC. This codes for CASSFSWQGDGEQYF.

The CDR3 DNA follows: TGCAGTGCTCCTAATCCCTTTTCTCCGTTCTTC. Protein product: CSAPNPFSPFF. The V call is TRBV20-1, the J call TRBJ2-1; D is uncertain. This CDR3 comprises 11 residues. CDR1 and CDR2 from the germline V gene are DFQATT and SNEGSKA (reference sequence). Trimming left V 5 bases short and J 15 bases short, with 17 bases between.

The chain recombines TRBV18 with TRBJ1-1, with no clear D. Germline V CDR1 and CDR2: KGHSH, LQKENI. The CDR3 is made up of 14 amino acids. V lost 4 bases and J lost 0, with 9 bases in between. The CDR3 spells CASSQTSMNTEAFF. The CDR3 region has the DNA TGTGCCAGCTCACAGACAAGTATGAACACTGAAGCTTTCTTT.

This clone was counted a few times. This chain's CDR3 is CASSYPVSQGMNTEAFF. The CDR3 nucleotides read TGTGCCAGCAGTTATCCGGTCTCCCAGGGGATGAACACTGAAGCTTTCTTT. The chain recombines TRBV6-2 or TRBV6-3 with TRBJ1-1; D perhaps matches TRBD1 (6 bases). CDR3 length: 17 amino acids. The V gene's germline CDR1 is MNHEY and CDR2 SVGEGT. The V and J ends lost 3 bases and 0 bases respectively, with 17 bases between them.

The CDR3 sequence is CASTEPGTGHGYTF. In DNA form, the CDR3 reads TGCGCCAGCACGGAGCCCGGGACAGGGCACGGCTACACCTTC. The chain recombines TRBV5-1 with TRBJ1-2, with 9 bases aligning to TRBD1. The CDR3 is 14 amino acids. With V trimmed by 6 bases and J by 8 bases, 11 bases remained unmatched. CDR1 is SGHRS, CDR2 YFSETQ, per germline.

CDR3 in DNA: TGTGCCAGTAGTGACAGGGGTCTCGATTTTGGGGATACGCAGTATTTT. It yields the protein CASSDRGLDFGDTQYF. The chain has TRBV19 and TRBJ2-3, with 8 bases identical to TRBD1. CDR3 length equals 16 residues. Germline CDR1 LNHDA, CDR2 SQIVND (reference sequence). Germline trimming cut 5 bases from V and 6 bases from J; bases unmatched to any gene: 13. Combining the CDR3 with reference TRBV19 and TRBJ2-3 gives the whole variable domain DGGITQSPKYLFRKEGQNVTLSCEQNLNHDAMYWYRQDPGQGLRLIYYSQIVNDFQKGDIAEGYSVSREKKESFPLTVTSAQKNPTAFYLCASSDRGLDFGDTQYFGPGTRLTVL.

The J gene is TRBJ2-7, the V gene TRBV4-1; 7 bases are shared with TRBD2. V gave up 3 bases and J gave up 3 bases; unmatched junction bases: 5. Germline CDR1 MGHRA, CDR2 YSYEKL. The CDR3 has 14 residues. DNA of the CDR3: TGCGCCAGCAGCCAGCCCGGACTAGTCTACGAGCAGTACTTC. Translation gives CASSQPGLVYEQYF.